This TCR beta chain was found in a study of PD-L1 blockade in urothelial cancer. CDR1 is MNHEY, CDR2 SVGAGI, per germline. This CDR3 region has 13 residues. The V and J ends lost 5 bases and 4 bases, in that order; junction bases with no gene match: 5. As for time point: pretreatment peripheral blood. Disease in patients was locally advanced or metastatic urothelial carcinoma. All patients handed over anywhere from 1 to 8 samples, pretreatment and on-treatment. In the case of this clone: Other DNA sequences in the sample encode the same CDR3.

Only in-frame clones appear in the TCRdb table, and some are missing; sequencing was by immunoSEQ multiplex PCR. This sample yields 130,000 or so clones, of which approximately 84% are seen a single time; roughly 3.2% belongs to the top ten. This chain joins TRBV6-5 and TRBJ2-7; TRBD1 matches 7 bases. The TCR was taken from a man in his fifties with urothelial cancer. The sequences come from PBMCs, collected around atezolizumab (anti-PD-L1) treatment. The CDR3 loop is CASSRDRKYEQYF. The CDR3 nucleotides read TGTGCCAGCAGTAGGGACAGAAAATACGAGCAGTACTTC.